The clone carrying this T cell receptor (beta chain) was detected ten times or more. The entry originates in a study of human T cells and chemical hapten exposure. The time point: pre-sensitization, week 0. Regarding treatment: therapeutic diphenylcyclopropenone sensitization with weekly scalp DPC. TCRdb re-called the RACE reads through MiXCR, storing one row per CDR3 protein. The sample has approximately 320,000 distinct CDR3 sequences, about 5% seen once. The CDR3 loop spans 15 amino acids. CDR1 is LGHNA, CDR2 YSLEER, per germline. V shed 2 bases and J shed 1 base, with 11 bases lying between them. The sample here was whole blood, taken in connection with sensitization to the hapten diphenylcyclopropenone (DPC). V usage is TRBV4-3 and J usage is TRBJ1-1; no firm D call. This sequence was found in a woman between 18 and 30 years old with alopecia areata. Some clones in this sample may be carry-over from other donors' samples. CDR3 nucleotides: TGCGCCAGCAGCCAACTAGCAGATAGGAACACTGAAGCTTTCTTT. This sequence encodes CASSQLADRNTEAFF.